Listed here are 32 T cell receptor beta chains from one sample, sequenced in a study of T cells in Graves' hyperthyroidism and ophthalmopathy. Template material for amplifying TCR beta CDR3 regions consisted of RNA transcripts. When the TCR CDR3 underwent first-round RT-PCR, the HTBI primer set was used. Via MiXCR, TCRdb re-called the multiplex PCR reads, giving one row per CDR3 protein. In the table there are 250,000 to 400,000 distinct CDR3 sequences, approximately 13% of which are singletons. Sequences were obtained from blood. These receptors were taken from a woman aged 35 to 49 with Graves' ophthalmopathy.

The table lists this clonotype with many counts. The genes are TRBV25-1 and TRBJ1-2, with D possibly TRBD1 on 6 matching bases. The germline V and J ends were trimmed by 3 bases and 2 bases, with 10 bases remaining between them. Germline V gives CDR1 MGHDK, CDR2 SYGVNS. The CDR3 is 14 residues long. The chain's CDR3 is CASSDYTGNYGYTF. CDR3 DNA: TGTGCCAGCAGTGACTATACAGGGAACTATGGCTACACCTTC.

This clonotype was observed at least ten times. CDR3 amino acids: CASSSGVGSPLHF. For the CDR3, the DNA is TGTGCCAGCAGCAGTGGGGTCGGTTCACCCCTCCACTTT. V usage is TRBV12-3 or TRBV12-4 and J usage is TRBJ1-6; D is unclear. With 6 bases removed from V and 9 bases from J, the gap between germline ends came to 12 bases. There are 13 residues in the CDR3.

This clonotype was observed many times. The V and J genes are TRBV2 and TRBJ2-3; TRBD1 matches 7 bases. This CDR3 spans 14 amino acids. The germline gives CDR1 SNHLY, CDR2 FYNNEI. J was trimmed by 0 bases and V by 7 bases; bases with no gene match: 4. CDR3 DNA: TGTGCCAGCATAAGGGGGCTTAGCACAGATACGCAGTATTTT. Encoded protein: CASIRGLSTDTQYF. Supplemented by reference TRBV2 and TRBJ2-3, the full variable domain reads EPEVTQTPSHQVTQMGQEVILRCVPISNHLYFYWYRQILGQKVEFLVSFYNNEISEKSEIFDDQFSVERPDGSNFTLKIRSTKLEDSAMYFCASIRGLSTDTQYFGPGTRLTVL.

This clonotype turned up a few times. This CDR3 reads CSARIIGLQNYEQYF. The CDR3 DNA reads as TGCAGTGCTAGAATTATCGGTTTGCAGAACTACGAGCAGTACTTC. The gene calls are TRBV20-1 and TRBJ2-7; no clear D. This CDR3 spans 15 amino acids. With 2 bases removed from V and 3 bases from J, the gap between germline ends came to 17 bases. Germline values: CDR1 DFQATT, CDR2 SNEGSKA (reference sequence).

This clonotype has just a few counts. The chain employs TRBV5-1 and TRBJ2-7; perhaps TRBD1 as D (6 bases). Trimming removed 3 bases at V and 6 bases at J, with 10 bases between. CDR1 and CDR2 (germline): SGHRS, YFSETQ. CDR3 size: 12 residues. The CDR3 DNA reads TGCGCCAGCAGCTCGACAGGAAGCGAGCAGTACTTC. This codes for CASSSTGSEQYF.

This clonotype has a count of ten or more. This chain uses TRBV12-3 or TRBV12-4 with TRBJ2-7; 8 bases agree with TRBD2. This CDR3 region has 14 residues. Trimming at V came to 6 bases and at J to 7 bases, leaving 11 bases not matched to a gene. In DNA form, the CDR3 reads TGTGCCAGCAGGCTTAGCGGGGACGTCTCAGAGCAGTACTTC. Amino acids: CASRLSGDVSEQYF.

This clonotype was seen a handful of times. CDR3 sequence: CSARVLTGGGGELFF. Here the CDR3 DNA reads TGCAGTGCTAGAGTGTTGACGGGAGGGGGCGGGGAGCTGTTTTTT. This chain joins TRBV20-1 and TRBJ2-2, with 8 bases that match TRBD2. Germline V gene sequence: CDR1 DFQATT, CDR2 SNEGSKA (reference sequence). V dropped 1 base and J dropped 7; count of bases not matched to a gene: 8. There are 15 residues in the CDR3.

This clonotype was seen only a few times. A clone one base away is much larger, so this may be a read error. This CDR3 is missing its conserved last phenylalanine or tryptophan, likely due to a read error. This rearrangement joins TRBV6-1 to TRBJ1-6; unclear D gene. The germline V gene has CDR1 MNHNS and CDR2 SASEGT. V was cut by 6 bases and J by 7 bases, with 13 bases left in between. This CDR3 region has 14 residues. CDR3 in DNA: TGTGCCAGCAGACGACCGGGGTACAATTCACCCCTCCACATT. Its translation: CASRRPGYNSPLHI.

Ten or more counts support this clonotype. The CDR3 here is CASSQPSGLLFADTQYF. The CDR3, as DNA: TGTGCCAGCAGCCAACCCTCCGGTCTTTTGTTCGCAGATACGCAGTATTTT. This chain uses TRBV7-8 with TRBJ2-3; D gene unclear. The CDR3 loop spans 17 amino acids. V was pared by 5 bases and J by 4 bases, with 22 bases between. CDR1 SGHVS and CDR2 FQNEAQ come from the germline V gene.

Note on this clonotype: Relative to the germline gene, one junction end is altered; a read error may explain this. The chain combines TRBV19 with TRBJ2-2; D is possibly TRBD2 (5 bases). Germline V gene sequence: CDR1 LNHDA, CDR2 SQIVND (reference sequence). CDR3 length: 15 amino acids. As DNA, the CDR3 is TGTGCCAGTAGTATTGGAGGCCAACTAACCGGGGAGCCGTTTTTT. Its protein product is CASSIGGQLTGEPFF.

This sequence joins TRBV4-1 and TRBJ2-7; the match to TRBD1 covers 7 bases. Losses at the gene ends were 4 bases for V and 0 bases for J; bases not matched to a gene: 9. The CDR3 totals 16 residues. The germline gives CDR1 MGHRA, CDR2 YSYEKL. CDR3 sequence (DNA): TGCGCCAGCAGCCGGACTCCGGGACAGAACTCCTACGAGCAGTACTTC. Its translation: CASSRTPGQNSYEQYF.

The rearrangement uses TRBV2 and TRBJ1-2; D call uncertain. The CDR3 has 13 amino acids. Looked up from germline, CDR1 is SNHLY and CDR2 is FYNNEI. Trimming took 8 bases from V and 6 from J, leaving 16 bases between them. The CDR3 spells CASDLESINGYTF. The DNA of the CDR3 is TGTGCCAGCGATCTAGAGTCGATAAATGGCTACACCTTC.

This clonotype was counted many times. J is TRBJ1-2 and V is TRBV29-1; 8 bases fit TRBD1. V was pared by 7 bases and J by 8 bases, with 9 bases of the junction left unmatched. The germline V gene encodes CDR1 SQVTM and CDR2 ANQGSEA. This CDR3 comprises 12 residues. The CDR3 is CSDDQGARGYTF. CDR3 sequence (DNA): TGCAGCGACGACCAGGGGGCCAGAGGCTACACCTTC.

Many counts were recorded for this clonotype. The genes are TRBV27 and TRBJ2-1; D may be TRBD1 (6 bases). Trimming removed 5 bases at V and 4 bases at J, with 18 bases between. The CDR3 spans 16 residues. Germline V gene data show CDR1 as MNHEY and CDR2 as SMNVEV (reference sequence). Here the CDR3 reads CASSPARGRGYNEQFF. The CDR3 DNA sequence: TGTGCCAGCAGTCCAGCAAGGGGGAGAGGTTACAATGAGCAGTTCTTC.

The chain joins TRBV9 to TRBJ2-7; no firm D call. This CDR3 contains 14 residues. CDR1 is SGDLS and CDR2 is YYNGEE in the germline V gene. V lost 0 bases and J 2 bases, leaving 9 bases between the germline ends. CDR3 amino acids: CASSVGGLTYEQYF. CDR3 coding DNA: TGTGCCAGCAGCGTAGGGGGTTTAACCTACGAGCAGTACTTC.

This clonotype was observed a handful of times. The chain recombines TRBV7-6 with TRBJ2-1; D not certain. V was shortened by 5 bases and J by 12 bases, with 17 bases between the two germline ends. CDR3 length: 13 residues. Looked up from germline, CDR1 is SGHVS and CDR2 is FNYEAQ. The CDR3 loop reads CASSPGPGLTQFF. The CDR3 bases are TGTGCCAGCAGCCCCGGTCCGGGTTTGACGCAGTTCTTC.

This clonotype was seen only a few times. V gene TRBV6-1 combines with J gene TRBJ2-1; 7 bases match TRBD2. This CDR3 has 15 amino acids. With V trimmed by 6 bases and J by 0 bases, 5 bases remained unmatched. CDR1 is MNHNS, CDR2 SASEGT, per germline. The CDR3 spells CASRGGGSSYNEQFF. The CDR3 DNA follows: TGTGCCAGCAGGGGGGGGGGGAGCTCCTACAATGAGCAGTTCTTC.

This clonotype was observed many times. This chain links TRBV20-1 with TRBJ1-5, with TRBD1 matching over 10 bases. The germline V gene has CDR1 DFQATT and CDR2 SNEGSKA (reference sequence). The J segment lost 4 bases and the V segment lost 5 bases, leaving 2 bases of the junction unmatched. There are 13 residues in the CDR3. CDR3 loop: CSAGQGGNQPQHF. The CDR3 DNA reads TGCAGTGCTGGACAGGGGGGGAATCAGCCCCAGCATTTT.

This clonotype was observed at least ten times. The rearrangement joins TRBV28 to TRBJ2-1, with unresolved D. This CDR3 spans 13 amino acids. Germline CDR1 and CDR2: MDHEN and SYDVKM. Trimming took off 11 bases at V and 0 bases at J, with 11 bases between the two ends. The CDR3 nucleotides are TGTGCCTCAGGTTCGAGCTCCTACAATGAGCAGTTCTTC. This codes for CASGSSSYNEQFF.

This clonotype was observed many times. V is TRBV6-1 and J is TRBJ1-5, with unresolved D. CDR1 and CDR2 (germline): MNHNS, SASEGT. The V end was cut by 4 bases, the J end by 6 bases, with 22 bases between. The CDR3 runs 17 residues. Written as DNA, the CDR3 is TGTGCCAGCAGTGGGTTTTCTATCCAACGGCAAGGTCAGCCCCAGCATTTT. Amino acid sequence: CASSGFSIQRQGQPQHF.

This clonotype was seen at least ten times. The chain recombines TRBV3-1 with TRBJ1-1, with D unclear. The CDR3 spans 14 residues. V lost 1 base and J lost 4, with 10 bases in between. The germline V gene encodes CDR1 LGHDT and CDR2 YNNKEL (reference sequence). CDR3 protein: CASSQVVASTEAFF. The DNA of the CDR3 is TGTGCCAGCAGCCAAGTAGTAGCGAGCACTGAAGCTTTCTTT.

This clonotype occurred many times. The CDR3: CASSPRDRHRNTEAFF. The CDR3, as DNA: TGTGCCAGCAGCCCCAGGGACAGGCACCGGAACACTGAAGCTTTCTTT. The chain employs TRBV5-8 and TRBJ1-1; 8 nucleotides match TRBD1. This CDR3 contains 16 residues. CDR1 SGHTS and CDR2 YDEGEE come from the germline V gene. Trimming cost V 4 bases and J 1 base; bases outside gene matches: 9. Based on the CDR3 plus reference TRBV5-8 and TRBJ1-1, the full variable domain is EAGVTQSPTHLIKTRGQQATLRCSPISGHTSVYWYQQALGLGLQFLLWYDEGEERNRGNFPPRFSGRQFPNYSSELNVNALELEDSALYLCASSPRDRHRNTEAFFGQGTRLTVV.

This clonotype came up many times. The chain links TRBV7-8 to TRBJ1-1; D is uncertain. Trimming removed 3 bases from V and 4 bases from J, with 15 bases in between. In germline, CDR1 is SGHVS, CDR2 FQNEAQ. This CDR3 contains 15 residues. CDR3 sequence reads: CASSFGVGRGTEAFF. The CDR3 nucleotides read TGTGCCAGCAGCTTCGGAGTGGGCCGGGGCACTGAAGCTTTCTTT.

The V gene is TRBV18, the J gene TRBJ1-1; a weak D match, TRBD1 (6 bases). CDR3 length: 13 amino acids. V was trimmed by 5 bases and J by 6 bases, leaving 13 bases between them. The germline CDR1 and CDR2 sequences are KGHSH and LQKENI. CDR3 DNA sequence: TGTGCCAGCTCAACAACGAGGGGGGCTGAAGCTTTCTTT. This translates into CASSTTRGAEAFF.

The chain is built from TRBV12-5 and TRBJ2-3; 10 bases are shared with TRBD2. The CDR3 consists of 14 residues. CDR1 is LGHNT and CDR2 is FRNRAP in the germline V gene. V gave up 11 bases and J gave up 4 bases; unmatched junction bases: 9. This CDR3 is CAWASGGDADTQYF. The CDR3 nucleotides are TGTGCTTGGGCGAGCGGGGGGGATGCAGATACGCAGTATTTT.

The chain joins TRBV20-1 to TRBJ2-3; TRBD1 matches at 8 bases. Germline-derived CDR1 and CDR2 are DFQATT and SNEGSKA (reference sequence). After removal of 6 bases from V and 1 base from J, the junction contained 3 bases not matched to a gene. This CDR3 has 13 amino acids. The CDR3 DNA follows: TGCAGTGCCGCGGGACAGGGCACAGATACGCAGTATTTT. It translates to CSAAGQGTDTQYF.

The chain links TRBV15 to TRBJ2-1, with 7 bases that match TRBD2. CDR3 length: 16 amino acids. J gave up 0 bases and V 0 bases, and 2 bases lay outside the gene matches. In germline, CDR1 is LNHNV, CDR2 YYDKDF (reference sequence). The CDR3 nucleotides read TGTGCCACCAGCAGAGATTGGGGGGGCTCCTACAATGAGCAGTTCTTC. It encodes CATSRDWGGSYNEQFF.

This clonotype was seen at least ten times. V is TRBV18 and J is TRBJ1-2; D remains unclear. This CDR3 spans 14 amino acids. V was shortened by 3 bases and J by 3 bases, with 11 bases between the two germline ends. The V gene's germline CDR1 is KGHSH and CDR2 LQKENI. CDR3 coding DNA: TGTGCCAGCTCACCTCCGTTGATGGACTATGGCTACACCTTC. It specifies CASSPPLMDYGYTF.

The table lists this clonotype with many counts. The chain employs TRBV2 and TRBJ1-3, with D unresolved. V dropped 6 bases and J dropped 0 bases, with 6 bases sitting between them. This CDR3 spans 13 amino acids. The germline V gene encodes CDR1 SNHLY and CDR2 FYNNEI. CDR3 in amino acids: CASSIDSGNTIYF. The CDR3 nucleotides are TGTGCCAGCAGCATAGACTCTGGAAACACCATATATTTT.

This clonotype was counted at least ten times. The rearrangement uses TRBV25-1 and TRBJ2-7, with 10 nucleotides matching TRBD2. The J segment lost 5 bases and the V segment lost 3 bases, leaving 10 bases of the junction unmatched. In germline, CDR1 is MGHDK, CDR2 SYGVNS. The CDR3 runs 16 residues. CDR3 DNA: TGTGCCAGCAGTGACTCGTCTAGCGGGGGACGCCACGAGCAGTACTTC. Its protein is CASSDSSSGGRHEQYF.

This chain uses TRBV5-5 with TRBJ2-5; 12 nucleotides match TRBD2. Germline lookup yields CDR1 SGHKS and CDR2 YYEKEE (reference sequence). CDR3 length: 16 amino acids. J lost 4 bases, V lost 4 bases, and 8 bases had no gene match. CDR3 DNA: TGTGCCAGCAGCGGCGCGTCTAGCGGGAGGGGAGAGACCCAGTACTTC. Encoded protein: CASSGASSGRGETQYF.

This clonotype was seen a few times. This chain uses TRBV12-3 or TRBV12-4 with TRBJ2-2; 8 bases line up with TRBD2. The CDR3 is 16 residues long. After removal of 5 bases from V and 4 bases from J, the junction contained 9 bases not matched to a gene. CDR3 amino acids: CASSGGGGMGTGELFF. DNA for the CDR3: TGTGCCAGCAGTGGGGGCGGGGGGATGGGCACCGGGGAGCTGTTTTTT.